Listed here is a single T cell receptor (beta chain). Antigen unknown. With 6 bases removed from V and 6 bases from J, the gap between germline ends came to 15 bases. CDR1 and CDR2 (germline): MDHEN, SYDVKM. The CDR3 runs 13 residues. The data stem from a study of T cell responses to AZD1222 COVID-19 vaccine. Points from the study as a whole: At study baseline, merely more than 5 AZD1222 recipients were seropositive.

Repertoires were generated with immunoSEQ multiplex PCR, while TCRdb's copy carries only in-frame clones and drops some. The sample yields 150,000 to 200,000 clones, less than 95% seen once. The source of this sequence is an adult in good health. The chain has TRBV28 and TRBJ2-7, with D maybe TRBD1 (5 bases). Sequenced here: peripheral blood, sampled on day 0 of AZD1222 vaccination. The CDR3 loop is CASRPQGPFEQYF. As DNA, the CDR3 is TGTGCCAGCAGGCCGCAGGGTCCTTTCGAGCAGTACTTC.